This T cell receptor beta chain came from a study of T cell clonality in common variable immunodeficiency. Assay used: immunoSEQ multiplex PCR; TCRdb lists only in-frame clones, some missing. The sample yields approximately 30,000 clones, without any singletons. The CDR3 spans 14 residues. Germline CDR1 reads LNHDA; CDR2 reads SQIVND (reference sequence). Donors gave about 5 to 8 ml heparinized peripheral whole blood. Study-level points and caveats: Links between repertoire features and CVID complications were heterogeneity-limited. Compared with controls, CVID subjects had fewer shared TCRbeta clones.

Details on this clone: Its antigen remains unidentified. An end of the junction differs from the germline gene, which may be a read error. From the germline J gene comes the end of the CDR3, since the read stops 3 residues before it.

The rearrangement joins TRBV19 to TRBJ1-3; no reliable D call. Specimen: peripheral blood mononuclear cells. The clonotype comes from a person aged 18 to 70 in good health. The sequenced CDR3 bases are TGTGCCAGTAGTTATGGTGACTCTGGAAACACG. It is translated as CASSYGDSGNT. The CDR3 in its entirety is CASSYGDSGNTIYF.